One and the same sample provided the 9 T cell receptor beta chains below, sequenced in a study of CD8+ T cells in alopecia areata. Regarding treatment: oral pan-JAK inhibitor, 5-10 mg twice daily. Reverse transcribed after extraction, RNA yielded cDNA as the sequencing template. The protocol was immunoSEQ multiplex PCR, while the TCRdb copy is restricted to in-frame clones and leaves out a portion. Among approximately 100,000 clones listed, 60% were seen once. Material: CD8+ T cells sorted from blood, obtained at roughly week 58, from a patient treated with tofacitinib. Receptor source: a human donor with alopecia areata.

The CDR3 is CASSLALAGGEQFF. CDR3 coding DNA: TGTGCCAGCAGCTTGGCCTTGGCAGGGGGTGAGCAGTTCTTC. This chain uses TRBV5-6 with TRBJ2-1, with 7 positions matching TRBD1. Germline CDR1 reads SGHDT; CDR2 reads YYEEEE. V was clipped by 0 bases and J by 9 bases; unmatched bases: 6. CDR3 length equals 14 residues.

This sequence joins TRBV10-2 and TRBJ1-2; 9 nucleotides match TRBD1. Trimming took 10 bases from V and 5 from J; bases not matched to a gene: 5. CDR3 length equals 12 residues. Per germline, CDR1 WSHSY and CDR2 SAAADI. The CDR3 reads CATVQGAYGYTF. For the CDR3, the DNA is TGCGCCACAGTACAGGGGGCGTATGGCTACACCTTC.

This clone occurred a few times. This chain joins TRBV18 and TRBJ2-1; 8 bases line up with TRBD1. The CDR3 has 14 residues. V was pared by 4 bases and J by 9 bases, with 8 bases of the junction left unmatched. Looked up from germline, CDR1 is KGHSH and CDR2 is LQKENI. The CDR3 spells CASSRDSGGGEQFF. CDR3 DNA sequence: TGTGCCAGCTCACGAGACTCAGGGGGCGGTGAGCAGTTCTTC.

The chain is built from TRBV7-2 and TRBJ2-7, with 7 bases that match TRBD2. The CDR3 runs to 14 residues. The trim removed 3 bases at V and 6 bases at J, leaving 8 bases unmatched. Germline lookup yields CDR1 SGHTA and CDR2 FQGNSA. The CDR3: CASSFGGGAAEQYF. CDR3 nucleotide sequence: TGTGCCAGCAGCTTTGGGGGGGGAGCCGCCGAGCAGTACTTC.

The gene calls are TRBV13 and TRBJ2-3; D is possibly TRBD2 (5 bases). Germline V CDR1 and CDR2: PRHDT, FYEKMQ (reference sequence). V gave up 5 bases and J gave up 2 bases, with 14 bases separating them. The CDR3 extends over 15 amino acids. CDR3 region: CASSASSGLTDTQYF. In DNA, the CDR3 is TGTGCCAGCAGCGCCTCAAGCGGACTCACAGATACGCAGTATTTT. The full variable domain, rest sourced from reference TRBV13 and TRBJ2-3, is AAGVIQSPRHLIKEKRETATLKCYPIPRHDTVYWYQQGPGQDPQFLISFYEKMQSDKGSIPDRFSAQQFSDYHSELNMSSLELGDSALYFCASSASSGLTDTQYFGPGTRLTVL.

CDR3 in DNA: TGTGCCAGCAGACAGGGGGGCGGCTACACCTTC. It is translated as CASRQGGGYTF. The chain uses TRBV9 and TRBJ1-2; 8 bases match TRBD1. V shed 5 bases, J shed 8 bases, and the junction held 2 bases outside the gene matches. The CDR3 sequence is 11 residues long. The germline V gene encodes CDR1 SGDLS and CDR2 YYNGEE.

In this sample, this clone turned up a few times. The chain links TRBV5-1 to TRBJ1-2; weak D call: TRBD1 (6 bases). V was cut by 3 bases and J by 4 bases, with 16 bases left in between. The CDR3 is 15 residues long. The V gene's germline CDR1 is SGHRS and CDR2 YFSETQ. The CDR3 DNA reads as TGCGCCAGCAGCTACGGGACACCCGGCGGCTATGGCTACACCTTC. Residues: CASSYGTPGGYGYTF.

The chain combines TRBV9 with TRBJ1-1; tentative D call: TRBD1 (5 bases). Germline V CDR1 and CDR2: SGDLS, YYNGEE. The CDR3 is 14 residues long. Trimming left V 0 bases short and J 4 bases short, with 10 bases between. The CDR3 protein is CASSVVEGSTEAFF. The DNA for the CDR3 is TGTGCCAGCAGCGTAGTTGAGGGGTCCACTGAAGCTTTCTTT.

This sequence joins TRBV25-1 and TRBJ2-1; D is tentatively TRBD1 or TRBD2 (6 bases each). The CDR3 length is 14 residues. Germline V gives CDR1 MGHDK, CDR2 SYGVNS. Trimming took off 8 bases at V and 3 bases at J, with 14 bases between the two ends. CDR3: CASQGMTSYNEQFF. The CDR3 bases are TGTGCCAGCCAGGGGATGACTAGCTACAATGAGCAGTTCTTC.